Below, 29 T cell receptor beta chains from the same sample are listed, as sequenced in a study of blood T cell repertoires in COVID-19. Repertoires were generated with immunoSEQ multiplex PCR, while TCRdb's copy carries only in-frame clones and drops some. The sample records about 120,000 clones, around three quarters being singletons. Specimen: peripheral blood. These receptors were taken from a woman of 80 years or more with acute or convalescent COVID-19.

This clone was seen a few times. J is TRBJ1-1 and V is TRBV27; TRBD1 aligns across 9 bases. Germline values: CDR1 MNHEY, CDR2 SMNVEV (reference sequence). The CDR3 covers 15 residues. V was pared by 4 bases and J by 2 bases, with 5 bases of the junction left unmatched. Written as DNA, the CDR3 is TGTGCCAGCAGTTGGACAGGGGTTATCAACACTGAAGCTTTCTTT. It translates to CASSWTGVINTEAFF.

The CDR3 nucleotides are TGTGCCAGTTCCCTCGGAGGGAATGGCTACACCTTC. Its protein product is CASSLGGNGYTF. The V and J genes are TRBV3-1 (or the pseudogene TRBV3-2) and TRBJ1-2; no clear D. Per the germline V gene, CDR1 is LGHDT and CDR2 is YNNKEL (reference sequence). The ends were cut back, 9 bases at V and 6 bases at J, with 14 bases in the middle. The CDR3 length is 12 residues.

This clone was detected only a few times. This chain connects TRBV4-2 to TRBJ1-1; 7 nucleotides agree with TRBD1. This CDR3 has 15 amino acids. CDR1 and CDR2 (germline): LGHNA, YNFKEQ. Unmatched junction bases numbered 8, after V lost 3 bases and J lost 4 bases. CDR3 loop: CASSQSTGPPTEAFF. The CDR3 coding sequence is TGTGCCAGCAGCCAGTCGACAGGGCCCCCCACTGAAGCTTTCTTT.

The CDR3 DNA reads TGTGCCAGCAGCCTACCGGGACTCTCCACCTACAATGAGCAGTTCTTC. It translates to CASSLPGLSTYNEQFF. The rearrangement joins TRBV3-1 (or the pseudogene TRBV3-2) to TRBJ2-1, with D perhaps TRBD2 (6 bases). V lost 4 bases to trimming and J lost 2 bases, with 15 bases between them. In germline, CDR1 is LGHDT, CDR2 YNNKEL (reference sequence). The CDR3 runs 16 residues.

The chain couples TRBV7-2 to TRBJ1-1; D unclear. This CDR3 region has 13 residues. Germline values: CDR1 SGHTA, CDR2 FQGNSA. V shed 3 bases and J shed 12 bases, with 17 bases lying between them. The CDR3 is CASSFEVRRETFF. The CDR3 nucleotides read TGTGCCAGCAGCTTTGAGGTGAGGAGGGAAACTTTCTTT.

Concerning this clone: Other DNA sequences from this sample encode an identical CDR3 as well. The chain has TRBV19 and TRBJ2-5, with unresolved D. Germline V gene lookup returns CDR1 LNHDA and CDR2 SQIVND (reference sequence). This CDR3 contains 14 residues. The V end lost 1 base, the J end lost 2 bases, and 8 bases lay between the germline ends. CDR3 residues: CASSIGRRQETQYF. Here the CDR3 DNA reads TGTGCCAGTAGTATAGGCCGCAGGCAAGAGACCCAGTACTTC.

The chain links TRBV5-1 to TRBJ2-7; TRBD2 agrees at 11 bases. With 5 bases clipped from V and 2 bases from J, the junction kept 3 bases outside the gene matches. The CDR3 length is 14 residues. CDR1 and CDR2 (germline): SGHRS, YFSETQ. The CDR3 DNA reads TGCGCCAGCAGAACTAGCGGGGGAACCTACGAGCAGTACTTC. Its translation is CASRTSGGTYEQYF.

V usage is TRBV7-2 and J usage is TRBJ2-3; D is unclear. CDR1 is SGHTA, CDR2 FQGNSA, per germline. The CDR3 is made up of 14 amino acids. With 1 base removed from V and 5 bases from J, the gap between germline ends came to 10 bases. This chain's CDR3 is CASSLGFLEDTQYF. The CDR3 nucleotides read TGTGCCAGCAGCTTAGGGTTCCTAGAAGATACGCAGTATTTT. Filled out from reference TRBV7-2 and TRBJ2-3, the complete variable domain reads GAGVSQSPSNKVTEKGKDVELRCDPISGHTALYWYRQSLGQGLEFLIYFQGNSAPDKSGLPSDRFSAERTGGSVSTLTIQRTQQEDSAVYLCASSLGFLEDTQYFGPGTRLTVL.

This CDR3 is CASSSYVLAGEDEQYF. For the CDR3, the DNA is TGTGCCAGCAGCTCCTACGTCCTAGCGGGAGAGGACGAGCAGTACTTC. The chain recombines TRBV5-6 with TRBJ2-7, with TRBD2 identical over 10 bases. CDR1 SGHDT and CDR2 YYEEEE come from the germline V gene. V lost 3 bases and J lost 5; bases outside the gene matches: 11. The CDR3 has 16 amino acids.

The chain employs TRBV27 and TRBJ1-2; TRBD1 agrees at 11 bases. Germline CDR1 is MNHEY and CDR2 is SMNVEV (reference sequence). Germline trimming cut 1 base from V and 7 bases from J; bases unmatched to any gene: 8. This CDR3 region has 16 residues. For the CDR3, the DNA is TGTGCCAGCAGTTTATGGACAGGGGGCGATCGGGGTGGCTACACCTTC. Its translation is CASSLWTGGDRGGYTF.

This clone was observed once. This chain links TRBV5-1 with TRBJ1-6; 8 bases map to TRBD1. V shed 4 bases and J 8 bases; nucleotides not matched to a gene: 5. The CDR3 sequence is 14 residues long. Germline assignment: CDR1 SGHRS and CDR2 YFSETQ. CDR3 bases: TGCGCCAGCAGCCCGGACAGGGAGTATTCACCCCTCCACTTT. Its protein is CASSPDREYSPLHF. Combining the CDR3 with reference TRBV5-1 and TRBJ1-6 gives the whole variable domain KAGVTQTPRYLIKTRGQQVTLSCSPISGHRSVSWYQQTPGQGLQFLFEYFSETQRNKGNFPGRFSGRQFSNSRSEMNVSTLELGDSALYLCASSPDREYSPLHFGNGTRLTVT.

This chain links TRBV5-6 with TRBJ1-2; D unresolved. V lost 1 base to trimming and J lost 7 bases, with 14 bases between them. Germline CDR1 and CDR2: SGHDT and YYEEEE. The CDR3 covers 14 residues. CDR3 amino acids: CASSLFSGKGGYTF. The DNA for the CDR3 is TGTGCCAGCAGCTTGTTCTCGGGAAAAGGTGGCTACACCTTC.

J is TRBJ2-2 and V is TRBV19, with 7 bases aligning to TRBD1. The J segment lost 0 bases and the V segment lost 5 bases, leaving 6 bases of the junction unmatched. The CDR3 runs to 16 residues. In germline, CDR1 is LNHDA, CDR2 SQIVND (reference sequence). The CDR3 DNA follows: TGTGCCAGTAGTGGCGTCCAGGGGGCGAACACCGGGGAGCTGTTTTTT. It codes for CASSGVQGANTGELFF.

This chain connects TRBV19 to TRBJ1-4; D uncertain. Deletions cut 4 bases from V and 0 bases from J, with 9 bases between. The CDR3 totals 15 residues. CDR1 LNHDA and CDR2 SQIVND come from the germline V gene (reference sequence). CDR3 nucleotides: TGTGCCAGTAGTACTTACAGTGCAACTAATGAAAAACTGTTTTTT. This encodes CASSTYSATNEKLFF.

V is TRBV5-1 and J is TRBJ2-7; a possible D gene is TRBD2 (7 bases). The V gene lost 4 bases and the J gene lost 0 bases, with 14 bases spanning the gap. In germline, CDR1 is SGHRS, CDR2 YFSETQ. CDR3 size: 15 residues. The CDR3: CASSPVGGPSYEQYF. The CDR3 region has the DNA TGCGCCAGCAGCCCGGTGGGGGGGCCCTCCTACGAGCAGTACTTC. Variable domain in full (rest from reference TRBV5-1 and TRBJ2-7): KAGVTQTPRYLIKTRGQQVTLSCSPISGHRSVSWYQQTPGQGLQFLFEYFSETQRNKGNFPGRFSGRQFSNSRSEMNVSTLELGDSALYLCASSPVGGPSYEQYFGPGTRLTVT.

The genes are TRBV24-1 and TRBJ2-5; 11 bases line up with TRBD1. The CDR3 sequence is 15 residues long. V lost 2 bases and J lost 2; bases outside the gene matches: 0. Germline V gene data show CDR1 as KGHDR and CDR2 as SFDVKD. The CDR3 DNA reads as TGTGCCACCAGTGATTGGGACAGGGGGCAAGAGACCCAGTACTTC. Translated: CATSDWDRGQETQYF.

The chain joins TRBV11-2 to TRBJ2-7; 9 nucleotides agree with TRBD1. CDR3 length: 14 amino acids. Germline loops: CDR1 SGHAT, CDR2 FQNNGV. V shed 6 bases, J shed 2 bases, and the junction held 5 bases outside the gene matches. For the CDR3, the DNA is TGTGCCAGCAGGGGACAGGGAGGAGCCTACGAGCAGTACTTC. Its protein is CASRGQGGAYEQYF. The full variable domain, with the rest looked up from reference TRBV11-2 and TRBJ2-7, is EAGVAQSPRYKIIEKRQSVAFWCNPISGHATLYWYQQILGQGPKLLIQFQNNGVVDDSQLPKDRFSAERLKGVDSTLKIQPAKLEDSAVYLCASRGQGGAYEQYFGPGTRLTVT.

This rearrangement joins TRBV18 to TRBJ1-4; a weak D match, TRBD1 (5 bases). CDR3 length: 15 amino acids. CDR1 and CDR2 from the germline V gene are KGHSH and LQKENI. Trimming took 0 bases from V and 8 from J, leaving 13 bases between them. The CDR3 region has the DNA TGTGCCAGCTCACCACCGGGGCAGCCAGGCGAAAAACTGTTTTTT. This translates into CASSPPGQPGEKLFF.

The chain has TRBV9 and TRBJ2-5; maybe TRBD2 (5 bases). The germline V gene has CDR1 SGDLS and CDR2 YYNGEE. The CDR3 consists of 15 residues. V lost 1 base, J lost 0 bases, and 10 bases lay in between. The CDR3 is CASSVTGNYQETQYF. Written as DNA, the CDR3 is TGTGCCAGCAGCGTAACGGGGAACTACCAAGAGACCCAGTACTTC.

J is TRBJ1-2 and V is TRBV7-8; 7 nucleotides align to TRBD1. Germline V lookup: CDR1 SGHVS, CDR2 FQNEAQ. Trimming cost V 8 bases and J 6 bases; bases outside gene matches: 15. This CDR3 is 15 amino acids long. The CDR3 protein is CASSKEEGALNGYTF. The CDR3 DNA follows: TGTGCCAGCTCCAAGGAGGAGGGGGCGCTCAATGGCTACACCTTC.

This chain links TRBV4-2 with TRBJ2-2; TRBD2 matches 10 bases. Germline CDR1 reads LGHNA; CDR2 reads YNFKEQ. V lost 2 bases to trimming and J lost 5 bases; unmatched junction nucleotides: 5. CDR3 length: 16 amino acids. The CDR3 is CASSQPLAGVTGELFF. In DNA, the CDR3 is TGTGCCAGCAGCCAACCCCTAGCGGGGGTTACCGGGGAGCTGTTTTTT.

The chain combines TRBV6-5 with TRBJ1-2, with D unclear. Germline V gene sequence: CDR1 MNHEY, CDR2 SVGAGI. The V end was cut by 4 bases, the J end by 7 bases, with 16 bases between. The CDR3 spans 14 residues. The CDR3 is CASSLAQEVTGYTF. The CDR3 DNA is TGTGCCAGCAGTTTGGCCCAGGAGGTTACTGGCTACACCTTC.

V is TRBV4-1 and J is TRBJ2-7, with 10 bases that match TRBD1. V trimming: 6 bases; J trimming: 3 bases; junction bases outside the gene matches: 14. CDR1 is MGHRA and CDR2 is YSYEKL in the germline V gene. The CDR3 runs 17 residues. The CDR3 DNA reads as TGCGCCAGCAGTCCCGGGACAGGGGCGCCCGAGGGCTACGAGCAGTACTTC. Translation: CASSPGTGAPEGYEQYF.

This clone was detected a few times. The V call is TRBV27, the J call TRBJ2-1; TRBD2 agrees at 8 bases. CDR1 MNHEY and CDR2 SMNVEV come from the germline V gene (reference sequence). V was clipped by 5 bases and J by 8 bases; unmatched bases: 11. The CDR3 length is 15 residues. The CDR3 DNA reads as TGTGCCAGCAGTCGACCGGGACTAGTGAGAGATGAGCAGTTCTTC. Amino acid sequence: CASSRPGLVRDEQFF.

This clone was observed a handful of times. CDR3: CASMRGGSTDTQYF. The CDR3 DNA sequence: TGCGCCAGCATGAGGGGGGGAAGCACAGATACGCAGTATTTT. The chain links TRBV5-1 to TRBJ2-3, with D possibly matching TRBD2 (7 bases). Per the germline V gene, CDR1 is SGHRS and CDR2 is YFSETQ. The CDR3 extends over 14 amino acids. V lost 6 bases and J lost 0, with 11 bases in between.

This chain connects TRBV6-5 to TRBJ1-2, with a tentative D call TRBD1 (5 bases). Trimming left V 0 bases short and J 4 bases short, with 15 bases between. Germline CDR1 reads MNHEY; CDR2 reads SVGAGI. This CDR3 comprises 16 residues. The CDR3 DNA reads TGTGCCAGCAGTTACTCGAAAACCACAGGATTCTATGGCTACACCTTC. Translating it yields CASSYSKTTGFYGYTF.

The rearrangement joins TRBV2 to TRBJ2-3, with D possibly TRBD2 on 5 matching bases. The CDR3 totals 15 residues. Germline V CDR1 and CDR2: SNHLY, FYNNEI. Trimming removed 5 bases at V and 2 bases at J, with 14 bases between. The CDR3 DNA sequence: TGTGCCAGCAGTCGAGAGAGGGAACACACAGATACGCAGTATTTT. Translating it yields CASSREREHTDTQYF.

The chain combines TRBV7-2 with TRBJ1-5; no clear D gene. The CDR3 extends over 13 amino acids. Per germline, CDR1 SGHTA and CDR2 FQGNSA. Trimming took 5 bases from V and 9 from J, leaving 14 bases between them. CDR3 region: CASSHDMMLPQHF. CDR3 DNA sequence: TGTGCCAGCAGCCACGACATGATGTTGCCCCAGCATTTT.

The chain couples TRBV7-9 to TRBJ1-1; D call uncertain. CDR3 size: 13 residues. The V and J ends lost 1 base and 3 bases respectively, with 6 bases between them. In germline, CDR1 is SEHNR, CDR2 FQNEAQ (reference sequence). CDR3 nucleotide sequence: TGTGCCAGCAGCTTAGATACAGACACTGAAGCTTTCTTT. Residues: CASSLDTDTEAFF.